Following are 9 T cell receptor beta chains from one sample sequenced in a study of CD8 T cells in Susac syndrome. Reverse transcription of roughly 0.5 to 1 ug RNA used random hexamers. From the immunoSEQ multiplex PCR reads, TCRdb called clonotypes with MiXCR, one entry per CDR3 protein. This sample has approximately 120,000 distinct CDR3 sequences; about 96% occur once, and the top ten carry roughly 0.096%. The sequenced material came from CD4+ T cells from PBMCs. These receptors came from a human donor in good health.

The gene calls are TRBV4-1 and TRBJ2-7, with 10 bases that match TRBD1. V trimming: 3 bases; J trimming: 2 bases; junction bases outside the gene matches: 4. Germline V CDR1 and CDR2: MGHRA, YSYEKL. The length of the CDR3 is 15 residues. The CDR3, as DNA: TGCGCCAGCAGCCACATGGGACAGGGGACCTACGAGCAGTACTTC. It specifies CASSHMGQGTYEQYF.

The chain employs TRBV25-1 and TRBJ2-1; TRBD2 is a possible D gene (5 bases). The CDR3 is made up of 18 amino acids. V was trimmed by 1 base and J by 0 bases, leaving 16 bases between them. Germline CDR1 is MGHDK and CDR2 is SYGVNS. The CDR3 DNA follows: TGTGCCAGCAGTGAATTAAACTGGCGGGCAGGCTCCTACAATGAGCAGTTCTTC. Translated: CASSELNWRAGSYNEQFF.

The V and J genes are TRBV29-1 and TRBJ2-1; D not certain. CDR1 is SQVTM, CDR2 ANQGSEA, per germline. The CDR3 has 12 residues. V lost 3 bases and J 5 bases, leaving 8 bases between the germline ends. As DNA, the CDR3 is TGCAGCGTTGAGACTGCCCACAATGAGCAGTTCTTC. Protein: CSVETAHNEQFF.

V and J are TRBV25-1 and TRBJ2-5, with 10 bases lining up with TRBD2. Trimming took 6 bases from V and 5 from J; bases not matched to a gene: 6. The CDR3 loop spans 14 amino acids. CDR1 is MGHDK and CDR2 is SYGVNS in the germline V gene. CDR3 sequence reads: CASSPLAGVETQYF. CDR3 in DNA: TGTGCCAGCAGCCCCCTAGCGGGAGTGGAGACCCAGTACTTC.

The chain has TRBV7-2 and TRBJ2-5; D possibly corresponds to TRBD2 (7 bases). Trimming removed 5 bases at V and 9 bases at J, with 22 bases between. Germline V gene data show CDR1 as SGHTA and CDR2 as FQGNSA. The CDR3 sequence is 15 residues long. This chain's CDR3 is CASSQRAGAPRAQYF. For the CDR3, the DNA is TGTGCCAGCAGCCAACGGGCGGGGGCTCCGCGGGCCCAGTACTTC.

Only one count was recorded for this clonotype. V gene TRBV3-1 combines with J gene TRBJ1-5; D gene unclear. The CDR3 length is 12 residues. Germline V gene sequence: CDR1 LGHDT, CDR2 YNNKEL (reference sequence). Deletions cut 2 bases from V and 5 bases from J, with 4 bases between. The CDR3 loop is CASSQQDQPQHF. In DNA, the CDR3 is TGTGCCAGCAGCCAACAAGATCAGCCCCAGCATTTT. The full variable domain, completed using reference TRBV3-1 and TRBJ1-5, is DTAVSQTPKYLVTQMGNDKSIKCEQNLGHDTMYWYKQDSKKFLKIMFSYNNKELIINETVPNRFSPKSPDKAHLNLHINSLELGDSAVYFCASSQQDQPQHFGDGTRLSIL.

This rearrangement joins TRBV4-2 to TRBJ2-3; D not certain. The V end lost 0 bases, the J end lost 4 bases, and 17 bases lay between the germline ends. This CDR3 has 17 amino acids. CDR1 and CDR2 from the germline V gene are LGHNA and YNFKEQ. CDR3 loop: CASSQEGTQSRADTQYF. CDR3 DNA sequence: TGTGCCAGCAGCCAAGAGGGAACCCAGTCTCGGGCAGATACGCAGTATTTT.

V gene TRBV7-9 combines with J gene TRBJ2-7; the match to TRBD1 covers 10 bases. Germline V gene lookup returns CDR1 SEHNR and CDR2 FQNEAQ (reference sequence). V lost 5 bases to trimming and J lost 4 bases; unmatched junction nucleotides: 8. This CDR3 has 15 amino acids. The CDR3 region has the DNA TGTGCCAGCAGCCCCCGCGGACAGGGGGGGTACGAGCAGTACTTC. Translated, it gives CASSPRGQGGYEQYF.

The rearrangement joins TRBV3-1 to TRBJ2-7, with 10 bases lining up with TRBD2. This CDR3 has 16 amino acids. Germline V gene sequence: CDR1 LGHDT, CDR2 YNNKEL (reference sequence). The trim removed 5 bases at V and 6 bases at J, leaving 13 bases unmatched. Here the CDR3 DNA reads TGTGCCAGCAGCTACAAGATGTACAGCGGGAGGGGCGAGCAGTACTTC. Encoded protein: CASSYKMYSGRGEQYF.